This T cell receptor beta chain originates from a study of blood T cells in healthy people across ages. The second PCR ran roughly 6 to 11 cycles with a sample-barcoded 5' primer and J-beta primers. A template-switch adaptor that had 12 random nucleotides put a tag on each cDNA molecule. TCRdb itself ran the 5' RACE reads through MiXCR, one entry per CDR3 protein. The table lists about 1.4 million distinct CDR3 sequences, roughly 64% of them singletons. Worth noting for this clonotype: Its antigen is unidentified.

The ends were cut back, 3 bases at V and 5 bases at J, with 8 bases in the middle. Germline CDR1 reads SEHNR; CDR2 reads FQNEAQ (reference sequence). CDR3 size: 14 residues. Whole-study findings and limits: From one million sequenced T cells, diversity estimates were lower bounds.

The sample taken for sequencing was blood. V usage is TRBV7-9 and J usage is TRBJ1-6; no clear D gene. The source of this sequence is a man aged 18 to 29 in good health. The CDR3 protein is CASSLFQNNSPLHF. In nucleotides, the CDR3 is TGTGCCAGCAGCTTGTTTCAGAATAATTCACCCCTCCACTTT.